These 20 T cell receptor beta chains came from one sample sequenced in a study of OX40 agonist ivuxolimab in advanced cancers. Using immunoSEQ multiplex PCR, the repertoire was profiled, and TCRdb retains in-frame clones only, with some absent. In the table there are under 100,000 clones, 75% to 90% of which are singletons. The sequencing here drew on CD4+ or CD8+ T cells sorted from blood, taken in a trial of the OX40 agonist ivuxolimab. The origin of the receptors is an adult with an advanced solid tumor such as melanoma, head and neck, liver or kidney cancer.

V and J are TRBV7-2 and TRBJ2-1; a possible D gene is TRBD1 (5 bases). This CDR3 comprises 16 residues. The germline CDR1 and CDR2 sequences are SGHTA and FQGNSA. Deletions cut 2 bases from V and 2 bases from J, with 13 bases between. In DNA form, the CDR3 reads TGTGCCAGCAGCTTATTTCAGGGTTTAACCTACAATGAGCAGTTCTTC. This codes for CASSLFQGLTYNEQFF.

The chain links TRBV29-1 to TRBJ1-2; the D gene is possibly TRBD1 (5 bases). Trimming took off 0 bases at V and 0 bases at J, with 8 bases between the two ends. The CDR3 is 14 amino acids. In germline, CDR1 is SQVTM, CDR2 ANQGSEA. The CDR3 DNA is TGCAGCGTTGAAGATCCCAGGGCTAACTATGGCTACACCTTC. Protein product: CSVEDPRANYGYTF.

The V gene is TRBV6-7, the J gene TRBJ1-2; TRBD1 matches 8 bases. TRBV6-7 counts as an open reading frame of uncertain function. V lost 5 bases and J lost 3; bases outside the gene matches: 8. CDR3 size: 15 residues. CDR3 DNA sequence: TGTGCCAGCAGTACGACCAGGGGGCTCGACTATGGCTACACCTTC. This sequence encodes CASSTTRGLDYGYTF.

In its sample, this clone was seen once. The genes are TRBV18 and TRBJ2-3; the match to TRBD2 covers 13 bases. V dropped 3 bases and J dropped 4; count of bases not matched to a gene: 4. The CDR3 consists of 16 residues. In germline, CDR1 is KGHSH, CDR2 LQKENI. The CDR3 loop reads CASSPGTSGVADTQYF. The CDR3, as DNA: TGTGCCAGCTCACCCGGGACTAGCGGGGTAGCAGATACGCAGTATTTT.

This chain links TRBV2 with TRBJ2-7; 8 bases fit TRBD2. The CDR3 length is 13 residues. The V and J ends lost 9 bases and 1 base, in that order; junction bases with no gene match: 5. Per germline, CDR1 SNHLY and CDR2 FYNNEI. The CDR3 coding sequence is TGTGCCAGTAAGCGGGAGCGGTCCTACGAGCAGTACTTC. Translation gives CASKRERSYEQYF.

This rearrangement joins TRBV4-3 to TRBJ2-3; no clear D gene. Germline-derived CDR1 and CDR2 are LGHNA and YSLEER. This CDR3 has 16 amino acids. The ends were cut back, 0 bases at V and 0 bases at J, with 10 bases in the middle. The CDR3 sequence is CASSQEIGYSTDTQYF. Written as DNA, the CDR3 is TGCGCCAGCAGCCAAGAGATAGGGTATAGCACAGATACGCAGTATTTT.

The J gene is TRBJ2-7, the V gene TRBV7-3; a weak D match, TRBD1 (6 bases). This CDR3 is 12 amino acids long. Germline V gives CDR1 SGHTA, CDR2 FQGTGA. Trimming removed 5 bases at V and 6 bases at J, with 11 bases between. CDR3 DNA: TGTGCCAGCAGCCGCACCAGGGGCGAGCAGTACTTC. It is translated as CASSRTRGEQYF.

This chain joins TRBV18 and TRBJ2-6; D gene ambiguous. The ends were cut back, 10 bases at V and 0 bases at J, with 7 bases in the middle. The CDR3 is 13 amino acids. Looked up from germline, CDR1 is KGHSH and CDR2 is LQKENI. CDR3 sequence reads: CATKSSGANVLTF. In DNA form, the CDR3 reads TGTGCCACCAAGAGCTCTGGGGCCAACGTCCTGACTTTC.

V and J are TRBV5-1 and TRBJ2-7, with TRBD2 matching 7 bases. Trimming took 6 bases from V and 3 from J; bases not matched to a gene: 6. The germline CDR1 and CDR2 sequences are SGHRS and YFSETQ. The CDR3 totals 13 residues. The CDR3 DNA follows: TGCGCCAGCAACTGGGGGGGTGGCTACGAGCAGTACTTC. Translation: CASNWGGGYEQYF.

J is TRBJ1-6 and V is TRBV30; 10 bases match TRBD1. The CDR3 runs to 17 residues. Trimming took 0 bases from V and 5 from J; bases not matched to a gene: 7. Germline V lookup: CDR1 GTSNPN, CDR2 SVGIG (reference sequence). The CDR3 loop reads CAWSVRVGTGDNSPLHF. The CDR3 DNA sequence: TGTGCCTGGAGTGTACGAGTTGGGACAGGGGATAATTCACCCCTCCACTTT.

The V gene is TRBV6-5, the J gene TRBJ1-2; 7 bases map to TRBD1. Trimming at V came to 8 bases and at J to 2 bases, leaving 5 bases not matched to a gene. CDR3 length: 13 residues. Germline V gene data show CDR1 as MNHEY and CDR2 as SVGAGI. CDR3 DNA: TGTGCCAGCCGCCTAGGGGGCAACTATGGCTACACCTTC. Its translation is CASRLGGNYGYTF.

The chain couples TRBV5-6 to TRBJ2-7; 12 nucleotides agree with TRBD1. Germline-derived CDR1 and CDR2 are SGHDT and YYEEEE. The V and J ends lost 4 bases and 7 bases, in that order; junction bases with no gene match: 6. The CDR3 loop spans 14 amino acids. The CDR3, as DNA: TGTGCCAGCAGCCTGGGACAGGGGGCCTGGGAGCAGTACTTC. Translation: CASSLGQGAWEQYF.

Only one count was recorded for this clone. The rearrangement joins TRBV25-1 to TRBJ2-3, with D tentatively TRBD1 (5 bases). Germline V gene lookup returns CDR1 MGHDK and CDR2 SYGVNS. Trimming stripped 6 bases from V and 4 bases from J, with 14 bases between. The CDR3 runs to 14 residues. CDR3 amino acids: CASSQGRPADTQYF. For the CDR3, the DNA is TGTGCCAGCAGCCAGGGCAGGCCGGCAGATACGCAGTATTTT.

This clone was counted a few times. The chain carries TRBV7-3 and TRBJ1-2, with TRBD1 as a possible D gene (5 bases). Trimming removed 5 bases at V and 1 base at J, with 11 bases between. CDR3 length equals 14 residues. The germline V gene encodes CDR1 SGHTA and CDR2 FQGTGA. The CDR3 DNA reads as TGTGCCAGCAGCCAGGACACCTTTAACTATGGCTACACCTTC. Residues: CASSQDTFNYGYTF.

The gene calls are TRBV10-3 and TRBJ2-7; 8 bases are a match to TRBD2. V shed 0 bases and J 5 bases; nucleotides not matched to a gene: 9. The germline V gene encodes CDR1 ENHRY and CDR2 SYGVKD. This CDR3 region has 16 residues. The CDR3 sequence: CAISESGGGPSNEQYF. The CDR3 DNA is TGTGCCATCAGTGAGTCCGGGGGGGGGCCTTCAAACGAGCAGTACTTC.

The V gene is TRBV9, the J gene TRBJ2-5; the match to TRBD1 covers 12 bases. Germline V gene sequence: CDR1 SGDLS, CDR2 YYNGEE. V was clipped by 0 bases and J by 4 bases; unmatched bases: 4. The CDR3 extends over 16 amino acids. The CDR3 coding sequence is TGTGCCAGCAGCGTAGCTCAGGGACAGGGGGCAGAGACCCAGTACTTC. This encodes CASSVAQGQGAETQYF.

The rearrangement joins TRBV5-8 to TRBJ2-3; possible D gene TRBD2, 6 bases. Germline V gene data show CDR1 as SGHTS and CDR2 as YDEGEE. V was pared by 3 bases and J by 5 bases, with 13 bases between. The CDR3 runs to 14 residues. CDR3 nucleotide sequence: TGTGCCAGCAGCTCCGGGACTGGACTAGATACGCAGTATTTT. Translating gives CASSSGTGLDTQYF.

The rearrangement links TRBV27 to TRBJ2-3, with a weak D call TRBD1 (6 bases). Germline CDR1 and CDR2: MNHEY and SMNVEV (reference sequence). V gave up 8 bases and J gave up 0 bases, with 12 bases separating them. The CDR3 has 14 residues. Written as DNA, the CDR3 is TGTGCCAGCGGCCGGGACACAAGCACAGATACGCAGTATTTT. Translating gives CASGRDTSTDTQYF.

The V call is TRBV6-5, the J call TRBJ1-5; TRBD1 is a possible D gene (6 bases). Trimming took 0 bases from V and 1 from J, leaving 7 bases between them. Germline CDR1 is MNHEY and CDR2 is SVGAGI. The CDR3 runs to 15 residues. The CDR3 loop reads CASSYSQGSNQPQHF. In DNA form, the CDR3 reads TGTGCCAGCAGTTACTCACAGGGAAGCAATCAGCCCCAGCATTTT.

CDR3 amino acids: CASSFRTSSYEQYF. Here the CDR3 DNA reads TGCGCCAGCAGTTTTCGGACTAGCTCCTACGAGCAGTACTTC. V and J are TRBV5-1 and TRBJ2-7; TRBD2 agrees at 7 bases. V lost 5 bases and J lost 0; bases outside the gene matches: 5. This CDR3 spans 14 amino acids. The germline CDR1 and CDR2 sequences are SGHRS and YFSETQ.